This TCR beta chain was sequenced during a study of T cells after yellow fever vaccination. Study-wide context: Fractions containing few cells were prepared with SMART-Seq v4 Ultra Low Input. General study findings and limits: The study noted that FACS-sorted repertoires could contain abundant clonotypes contaminating from the bulk population. Although most clonotypes did not, a small share appeared in both CD4 and CD8 compartments.

A process of 5'RACE template switching, which added a universal primer site and UMIs, was used to make TCR cDNA. TCRdb re-analysed the 5' RACE reads in MiXCR, keeping a single row per CDR3 protein. In the table there are about 580,000 distinct CDR3 sequences, around 17% of which are singletons. The sample holds a few counts of this clonotype. Its antigen remains unidentified. The TCR comes from a young man who received the YFV17D yellow fever vaccine. The input for sequencing was PBMCs, taken less than 6 days after the first yellow fever vaccination.

In nucleotides, the CDR3 is TGTGCCAGCAGCTCTGACAGGGGAGACCAGCCCCAGCATTTT. This codes for CASSSDRGDQPQHF. The chain uses TRBV5-5 and TRBJ1-5, with TRBD1 matching over 8 bases. CDR1 is SGHKS, CDR2 YYEKEE, per germline (reference sequence). The CDR3 spans 14 residues. V gave up 3 bases and J gave up 7 bases; unmatched junction bases: 6. Together with reference TRBV5-5 and TRBJ1-5, the CDR3 gives the full variable domain: DAGVTQSPTHLIKTRGQQVTLRCSPISGHKSVSWYQQVLGQGPQFIFQYYEKEERGRGNFPDRFSARQFPNYSSELNVNALLLGDSALYLCASSSDRGDQPQHFGDGTRLSIL.